The 32 T cell receptor beta chains below were found in one sample sequenced in a study of Ad26.COV2.S vaccination and SARS-CoV-2 variants. Sequencing used immunoSEQ multiplex PCR; TCRdb keeps in-frame clones, though not all of them. Of 350,000 to 450,000 clones in the sample, roughly 87% were seen once. Treatment indicated: roughly 20 received Ad26.COV2.S at low or high dose, single or two shots; about 5 received placebo; per-sample allocation not given. The study sampled participants on day 63 after the first vaccine or placebo injection. This material consisted of peripheral blood, taken in a trial of Ad26.COV2.S vaccine versus placebo. The receptors originated from a person aged 18-60 years who received the Ad26.COV2.S COVID-19 vaccine or a placebo.

This chain connects TRBV4-1 to TRBJ2-1; the D call may be TRBD1 or TRBD2 (6 bases each). Germline lookup yields CDR1 MGHRA and CDR2 YSYEKL. CDR3 length: 14 residues. Trimming left V 4 bases short and J 8 bases short, with 15 bases between. The CDR3 nucleotides are TGCGCCAGCAGCCTCGGGGGCCCGTGGGATGAGCAGTTCTTC. The encoded protein is CASSLGGPWDEQFF.

V usage is TRBV7-8 and J usage is TRBJ1-2, with 8 bases lining up with TRBD1. J gave up 4 bases and V 5 bases, and 3 bases lay outside the gene matches. This CDR3 is 13 amino acids long. Germline V gene data show CDR1 as SGHVS and CDR2 as FQNEAQ. The CDR3 sequence: CASSTDRVYGYTF. The CDR3 DNA sequence: TGTGCCAGCAGCACGGACAGGGTCTATGGCTACACCTTC.

The rearrangement links TRBV10-3 to TRBJ2-1, with D possibly TRBD1 on 6 matching bases. This CDR3 comprises 13 residues. The V and J ends lost 3 bases and 5 bases respectively, with 8 bases between them. Germline CDR1 is ENHRY and CDR2 is SYGVKD. CDR3 loop: CAISDYRDNEQFF. CDR3 sequence (DNA): TGTGCCATCAGTGACTACAGGGACAATGAGCAGTTCTTC.

The chain couples TRBV5-8 to TRBJ1-2; TRBD1 matches at 9 bases. The germline V gene encodes CDR1 SGHTS and CDR2 YDEGEE. Trimming cost V 0 bases and J 8 bases; bases outside gene matches: 5. There are 14 residues in the CDR3. The CDR3 nucleotides are TGTGCCAGCAGCTTGGGGGACAGGGTGAACGGCTACACCTTC. Encoded protein: CASSLGDRVNGYTF.

This clone was observed a handful of times. The gene calls are TRBV20-1 and TRBJ1-2; no reliable D call. The CDR3 totals 11 residues. Germline V gives CDR1 DFQATT, CDR2 SNEGSKA (reference sequence). V lost 0 bases and J 3 bases, leaving 2 bases between the germline ends. CDR3 in DNA: TGCAGTGCTAGAGATGACTATGGCTACACCTTC. Translation gives CSARDDYGYTF.

The gene calls are TRBV7-2 and TRBJ1-2; the D gene is possibly TRBD1 (6 bases). In germline, CDR1 is SGHTA, CDR2 FQGNSA. V lost 1 base and J lost 7, with 10 bases in between. This CDR3 spans 13 amino acids. The CDR3 coding sequence is TGTGCCAGCAGCTTAGAGGGGGGAAGTGGCTACACCTTC. This codes for CASSLEGGSGYTF.

V usage is TRBV5-8 and J usage is TRBJ1-2, with 7 bases aligning to TRBD1. The germline gives CDR1 SGHTS, CDR2 YDEGEE. The CDR3 sequence is 16 residues long. V shed 0 bases, J shed 2 bases, and the junction held 7 bases outside the gene matches. The CDR3 DNA reads as TGTGCCAGCAGCTTGGCTGGCGGCAGGGGGAACTATGGCTACACCTTC. Encoded protein: CASSLAGGRGNYGYTF.

The chain employs TRBV9 and TRBJ1-1; the D is unclear. CDR1 is SGDLS, CDR2 YYNGEE, per germline. The CDR3 is made up of 13 amino acids. V shed 4 bases and J shed 5 bases, with 12 bases lying between them. The CDR3 sequence: CASSPRTGTEAFF. CDR3 coding DNA: TGTGCCAGCAGCCCCCGGACGGGGACTGAAGCTTTCTTT.

V and J are TRBV9 and TRBJ1-1; possibly TRBD1 for D (6 bases). The CDR3 has 17 residues. Germline values: CDR1 SGDLS, CDR2 YYNGEE. Between the trimmed V and J ends, which lost 5 bases and 0 bases, there was a span of 20 bases. The CDR3 nucleotides read TGTGCCAGCAGTGGAACCCGACAGGTCCTTATGAACACTGAAGCTTTCTTT. Translated, it gives CASSGTRQVLMNTEAFF.

As DNA, the CDR3 is TGTGCCAGCAGTGAAGCAGTGGCTCGTCCTAATCAGCCCCAGCATTTT. It translates to CASSEAVARPNQPQHF. The chain uses TRBV6-1 and TRBJ1-5; D uncertain. V lost 0 bases and J 4 bases, leaving 13 bases between the germline ends. The CDR3 sequence is 16 residues long. Germline values: CDR1 MNHNS, CDR2 SASEGT.

V usage is TRBV27 and J usage is TRBJ2-7; D may be TRBD1 or TRBD2 (5 bases each). Trimming stripped 6 bases from V and 1 base from J, with 10 bases between. There are 13 residues in the CDR3. Germline CDR1 is MNHEY and CDR2 is SMNVEV (reference sequence). Here the CDR3 reads CASSRDGSYEQYF. CDR3 nucleotides: TGTGCCAGCAGCCGGGACGGTTCCTACGAGCAGTACTTC.

Of note for this clone: Within the sample, other DNA sequences also encode this same CDR3. This chain connects TRBV7-6 to TRBJ2-7; D is undetermined. Trimming shortened V by 3 bases and J by 0 bases, and 9 bases separated the two germline ends. CDR1 is SGHVS and CDR2 is FNYEAQ in the germline V gene. The CDR3 consists of 14 residues. The chain's CDR3 is CASSFGQDSYEQYF. DNA for the CDR3: TGTGCCAGCAGCTTCGGGCAGGACTCCTACGAGCAGTACTTC.

This clone showed up just a few times. The chain combines TRBV5-1 with TRBJ1-2; D gene unclear. Trimming pared 0 bases from V and 7 bases from J, leaving 10 bases between. Germline V gives CDR1 SGHRS, CDR2 YFSETQ. This CDR3 has 13 amino acids. The CDR3: CASSLEAGGGYTF. CDR3 in DNA: TGCGCCAGCAGCTTGGAGGCAGGTGGTGGCTACACCTTC.

J is TRBJ2-3 and V is TRBV6-2 or TRBV6-3, with 9 bases aligning to TRBD2. The CDR3 runs 19 residues. Per germline, CDR1 MNHEY and CDR2 SVGEGT. V was clipped by 0 bases and J by 1 base; unmatched bases: 11. This CDR3 is CASSYSTGKAGGGTDTQYF. In DNA form, the CDR3 reads TGTGCCAGCAGTTACTCGACGGGGAAAGCGGGGGGTGGCACAGATACGCAGTATTTT.

This sequence joins TRBV6-2 or TRBV6-3 and TRBJ2-7; 8 bases align to TRBD1. Germline trimming cut 6 bases from V and 3 bases from J; bases unmatched to any gene: 19. The CDR3 has 18 amino acids. CDR1 and CDR2 (germline): MNHEY, SVGEGT. The CDR3 nucleotides read TGTGCCAGCAGCCTATCCCAGGGGGCCGGCGTGGGGGACTACGAGCAGTACTTC. Translating gives CASSLSQGAGVGDYEQYF.

This clone occurred once. The chain uses TRBV7-2 and TRBJ1-2; 10 nucleotides match TRBD1. The CDR3 sequence is 15 residues long. The V and J ends lost 6 bases and 8 bases, in that order; junction bases with no gene match: 12. The germline V gene encodes CDR1 SGHTA and CDR2 FQGNSA. CDR3 sequence (DNA): TGTGCCAGCAGAACAGTGACAGGGGGCAGGGAAGGCTACACCTTC. Its protein is CASRTVTGGREGYTF.

This chain joins TRBV3-1 (or the pseudogene TRBV3-2) and TRBJ1-2; TRBD1 might be the D (6 bases). The germline CDR1 and CDR2 sequences are LGHDT and YNNKEL (reference sequence). CDR3 size: 14 residues. Trimming took 3 bases from V and 4 from J, leaving 12 bases between them. As DNA, the CDR3 is TGTGCCAGCAGCCACAGGGGTAGATCCTATGGCTACACCTTC. This sequence encodes CASSHRGRSYGYTF.

This clone has more than one count but fewer than ten. The rearrangement uses TRBV27 and TRBJ1-2; D is perhaps TRBD1 (5 bases). V was pared by 3 bases and J by 2 bases, with 7 bases between. Germline V gene lookup returns CDR1 MNHEY and CDR2 SMNVEV (reference sequence). The CDR3 is 13 residues long. The CDR3 is CASSLAGNYGYTF. DNA of the CDR3: TGTGCCAGCAGTTTGGCAGGGAACTATGGCTACACCTTC.

This chain links TRBV29-1 with TRBJ2-5; D is possibly TRBD2 (5 bases). Per germline, CDR1 SQVTM and CDR2 ANQGSEA. Trimming pared 5 bases from V and 5 bases from J, leaving 15 bases between. The CDR3 is 13 residues long. CDR3 bases: TGCAGCGTTTGGGCCTATGGCGGGGAGACCCAGTACTTC. Its protein product is CSVWAYGGETQYF.

This sequence joins TRBV5-1 and TRBJ2-6; no reliable D call. There are 16 residues in the CDR3. V dropped 4 bases and J dropped 0 bases, with 11 bases sitting between them. Germline loops: CDR1 SGHRS, CDR2 YFSETQ. DNA of the CDR3: TGCGCCAGCAGCCCGGCCCCAATCTCTGGGGCCAACGTCCTGACTTTC. Protein sequence: CASSPAPISGANVLTF. Drawing the rest from reference TRBV5-1 and TRBJ2-6, the complete variable domain is KAGVTQTPRYLIKTRGQQVTLSCSPISGHRSVSWYQQTPGQGLQFLFEYFSETQRNKGNFPGRFSGRQFSNSRSEMNVSTLELGDSALYLCASSPAPISGANVLTFGAGSRLTVL.

The chain is built from TRBV4-1 and TRBJ1-2; 9 bases map to TRBD1. After removal of 3 bases from V and 3 bases from J, the junction contained 5 bases not matched to a gene. The CDR3 has 15 amino acids. Germline CDR1 reads MGHRA; CDR2 reads YSYEKL. The CDR3 loop is CASSQTDRGDYGYTF. In DNA, the CDR3 is TGCGCCAGCAGCCAGACGGACAGGGGAGACTATGGCTACACCTTC.

The chain is built from TRBV29-1 and TRBJ1-2; no clear D. V lost 5 bases, J lost 2 bases, and 6 bases lay in between. The CDR3 extends over 11 amino acids. The germline V gene encodes CDR1 SQVTM and CDR2 ANQGSEA. CDR3 loop: CSVQVNYGYTF. Here the CDR3 DNA reads TGCAGCGTTCAAGTGAACTATGGCTACACCTTC.

In the case of this clone: This specimen includes other DNA sequences encoding the same CDR3. This chain connects TRBV20-1 to TRBJ2-5; D is undetermined. The CDR3 is 11 residues long. The V gene's germline CDR1 is DFQATT and CDR2 SNEGSKA (reference sequence). Between the trimmed V and J ends, which lost 6 bases and 3 bases, there was a span of 8 bases. The CDR3 coding sequence is TGCAGTGCCAGACCCGAAGAGACCCAGTACTTC. Translated: CSARPEETQYF.

V is TRBV7-9 and J is TRBJ1-1, with TRBD1 matching over 7 bases. The ends lost 2 bases at V and 3 bases at J; junction bases unmatched: 12. Germline V gives CDR1 SEHNR, CDR2 FQNEAQ (reference sequence). The CDR3 is made up of 17 amino acids. CDR3 in amino acids: CASSLLEGAAVYTEAFF. CDR3 in DNA: TGTGCCAGCAGCTTACTGGAGGGGGCAGCGGTCTACACTGAAGCTTTCTTT.

The chain carries TRBV10-3 and TRBJ2-1; 8 bases match TRBD2. Germline V gene lookup returns CDR1 ENHRY and CDR2 SYGVKD. V lost 3 bases and J lost 5; bases outside the gene matches: 3. The CDR3 spans 14 residues. For the CDR3, the DNA is TGTGCCATCAGTGACGGCGGGGGGCACAATGAGCAGTTCTTC. Residues: CAISDGGGHNEQFF.

Concerning this clone itself: The same CDR3 arises from other DNA sequences in this sample as well. The J gene is TRBJ2-3, the V gene TRBV11-3, with D perhaps TRBD1 (6 bases). Germline CDR1 SGHNT, CDR2 YENEEA. The V gene lost 0 bases and the J gene lost 0 bases, with 7 bases spanning the gap. This CDR3 contains 15 residues. CDR3 residues: CASSLEGTSTDTQYF. The DNA of the CDR3 is TGTGCCAGCAGCTTAGAAGGGACAAGCACAGATACGCAGTATTTT. The whole variable domain, filled in from reference TRBV11-3 and TRBJ2-3, reads EAGVVQSPRYKIIEKKQPVAFWCNPISGHNTLYWYLQNLGQGPELLIRYENEEAVDDSQLPKDRFSAERLKGVDSTLKIQPAELGDSAVYLCASSLEGTSTDTQYFGPGTRLTVL.

The DNA of the CDR3 is TGTGCCTGGAGTGTTCGGACGCTCTACGAGCAGTACTTC. This encodes CAWSVRTLYEQYF. The rearrangement links TRBV30 to TRBJ2-7; D unresolved. V gave up 0 bases and J gave up 3 bases, with 9 bases separating them. CDR3 length: 13 residues. CDR1 is GTSNPN, CDR2 SVGIG, per germline (reference sequence).

The CDR3 reads CASSGPTGTADYEQYF. The CDR3 nucleotides read TGTGCCAGCAGCGGCCCAACCGGGACAGCAGACTACGAGCAGTACTTC. This chain links TRBV7-9 with TRBJ2-7, with 7 bases identical to TRBD1. V shed 5 bases and J 3 bases; nucleotides not matched to a gene: 13. The CDR3 loop spans 16 amino acids. Germline loops: CDR1 SEHNR, CDR2 FQNEAQ (reference sequence).

This clone turned up a few times. The chain is built from TRBV7-9 and TRBJ2-1, with D uncertain. Trimming removed 10 bases from V and 6 bases from J, with 13 bases in between. The length of the CDR3 is 12 residues. Germline V gives CDR1 SEHNR, CDR2 FQNEAQ (reference sequence). CDR3 DNA sequence: TGTGCCATATCTAGTTTTGGCAATGAGCAGTTCTTC. Translation: CAISSFGNEQFF.

Ten or more counts support this clone. The chain couples TRBV4-1 to TRBJ1-1; D is ambiguous. The CDR3 extends over 11 amino acids. Trimming removed 4 bases from V and 3 bases from J, with 3 bases in between. CDR1 is MGHRA, CDR2 YSYEKL, per germline. Here the CDR3 DNA reads TGCGCCAGCAGCCGGGACACTGAAGCTTTCTTT. Its protein is CASSRDTEAFF.

This chain links TRBV30 with TRBJ2-6, with a possible D match to TRBD1 (5 bases). V lost 1 base and J 0 bases, leaving 10 bases between the germline ends. This CDR3 region has 16 residues. Germline V gives CDR1 GTSNPN, CDR2 SVGIG (reference sequence). The CDR3 DNA follows: TGTGCCTGGAGTGGAGAGACAGTCTCTGGGGCCAACGTCCTGACTTTC. This gives the protein CAWSGETVSGANVLTF.

The genes are TRBV30 and TRBJ1-1; D is undetermined. V lost 3 bases and J 3 bases, leaving 8 bases between the germline ends. Per germline, CDR1 GTSNPN and CDR2 SVGIG (reference sequence). The CDR3 covers 12 residues. The CDR3 sequence is CAWRSGYTEAFF. Written as DNA, the CDR3 is TGTGCCTGGAGATCCGGATACACTGAAGCTTTCTTT.